Listed below are T cell receptor beta chains from one sample, sequenced in a study of CD4 T cells in relation to SARS-CoV-2 and coronaviruses. Their target antigens are unknown. This table comes from immunoSEQ multiplex PCR, and its TCRdb copy is limited to in-frame clones, with some not included. Of over 25,000 clones in the sample, over 60% are singletons; the top ten hold roughly 20%. Input material: CD4+ T cells from PBMCs, cultured in vitro. Source of these receptors: a human donor in good health. The CDR3 runs from the conserved cysteine through the conserved F or W. Fields, in order: D gene, J gene, V gene, clone size, CDR3 DNA, CDR3 protein. The D gene is left open where the match is weak. Size values are once, few and many counts, or a class for expanded clones, and some rows have none.

>TRBD1|TRBJ2-5|TRBV9|-
TGTGCCAGCAGCGGAGGGACAGGGGGGGAGCAGACCCAGTACTTC
CASSGGTGGEQTQYF
>TRBD1|TRBJ1-6|TRBV30|-
TGTGCCTGGACCCTACAGGGGGCCTTAAATAATTCACCCCTCCACTTT
CAWTLQGALNNSPLHF
>-|TRBJ2-4|TRBV3-1/TRBV3-2|-
TGTGCCAGCAGCCTTGCGGCAGGGGAAAACATTCAGTACTTC
CASSLAAGENIQYF
>TRBD1|TRBJ2-3|TRBV13|-
TGTGCCAGCAAGGGACAGGTCGACCGGGATACGCAGTATTTT
CASKGQVDRDTQYF
>-|TRBJ1-2|TRBV6-1|once
TGTGCCAGCAGAACCCCGGGACGCGACTATGGCTACACCTTC
CASRTPGRDYGYTF
>-|TRBJ1-5|TRBV5-6|once
TGTGCCAGCAGCTTAAGACAGGTTAGCAATCAGCCCCAGCATTTT
CASSLRQVSNQPQHF
>TRBD1|TRBJ2-4|TRBV5-6|-
TGTGCCAGCGCCGTGAGGATGACAGGGTGGAACATTCAGTACTTC
CASAVRMTGWNIQYF
>-|TRBJ1-1|TRBV29-1|-
TGCAGCGTTGAAATACAGGGACCTGAAGCTTTCTTT
CSVEIQGPEAFF
>-|TRBJ2-1|TRBV21-1|-
TGTGCCAGCAGCAAAGCGCCTAGCGGGGGCCTGGGGTACAATGAGCAGTTCTTC
CASSKAPSGGLGYNEQFF
>-|TRBJ2-7|TRBV6-5|-
TGTGCCAGCAGTTACTACGGGGCCGTGACCGAGCAGTACTTC
CASSYYGAVTEQYF
>-|TRBJ1-2|TRBV5-4|-
TGTGCCAGCAGCTACCCAGGGGACCCCCCTCGCGGCTACACCTTC
CASSYPGDPPRGYTF
>-|TRBJ1-1|TRBV6-5|-
TGTGCCAGCAGTTTCTTAGTGGGTGAAGCTTTCTTT
CASSFLVGEAFF
>TRBD1|TRBJ1-1|TRBV9|few
TGTGCCAGCAGCGCACAGGGGGACACTGAAGCTTTCTTT
CASSAQGDTEAFF
>-|TRBJ2-7|TRBV18|-
TGTGCCAGCTCACCACCGGGGAGCTCCTACGAGCAGTACTTC
CASSPPGSSYEQYF
>-|TRBJ2-2|TRBV18|-
TGTGCCAGCTCACCTTTCGACACCGGGGAGCTGTTTTTT
CASSPFDTGELFF
>-|TRBJ1-1|TRBV18|-
TGTGCCAGCTCACCACTCGGGGCAGGAGTAAACACTGAAGCTTTCTTT
CASSPLGAGVNTEAFF
>TRBD1|TRBJ2-7|TRBV6-5|-
TGTGCCAGCCAGCGGCTTCAGGGGGCGGGATACGAGCAGTACTTC
CASQRLQGAGYEQYF
>-|TRBJ1-1|TRBV4-3|few
TGCGCCAGCAGAGTGCACGGAGAGAACACTGAAGCTTTCTTT
CASRVHGENTEAFF
>-|TRBJ2-7|TRBV5-5|-
TGTGCCAGCACCCTGGGGGCCTACGAGTGGCAGTACTTC
CASTLGAYEWQYF
>-|TRBJ2-1|TRBV11-2|once
TGTGCCAGCAGCTCACGAGCGGGACACTCCTACAATGAGCAGTTCTTC
CASSSRAGHSYNEQFF
>TRBD2|TRBJ2-5|TRBV25-1|-
TGTGCCAGCAGTGATCCCTCCCTAGCGGGAGTGTGGGAGACCCAGTACTTC
CASSDPSLAGVWETQYF
>TRBD1|TRBJ1-2|TRBV5-1|-
TGCGCCAGCAGCTTAGACAGGGGCTATGGCTACACCTTC
CASSLDRGYGYTF
>TRBD1|TRBJ2-5|TRBV24-1|-
TGTGCCACCAGTGAGCCCGGGACAGGGGAGACCCAGTACTTC
CATSEPGTGETQYF
>TRBD1|TRBJ2-5|TRBV12-5|few
TGTGCTAGTGACTTCAGAGACAGGGAAGAGACCCAGTACTTC
CASDFRDREETQYF
>-|TRBJ1-1|TRBV9|-
TGTGCCAGCAGCGTAGTCGACAGCGGGAACACTGAAGCTTTCTTT
CASSVVDSGNTEAFF
>-|TRBJ2-3|TRBV10-3|-
TGTGCCATCAGGAGTTACACTAGCACAGATACGCAGTATTTT
CAIRSYTSTDTQYF
>-|TRBJ2-3|TRBV10-1|-
TGCGCCAGCGGCTTGGGATATACGCAGTATTTT
CASGLGYTQYF
>TRBD2|TRBJ2-3|TRBV7-9|-
TGTGCCAGCAGCTGGGGACTAGCGGGAGTAATAGCAGATACGCAGTATTTT
CASSWGLAGVIADTQYF
>-|TRBJ1-2|TRBV27|-
TGTGCCAGCGGTAGAGACAGTGGGTTTTGGACCTTC
CASGRDSGFWTF
>TRBD2|TRBJ2-5|TRBV4-1|-
TGCGCCAGCAGCCCCCCAGAGGGGACTAGCGGGGGGGATGAGACCCAGTACTTC
CASSPPEGTSGGDETQYF
>-|TRBJ1-5|TRBV4-2|medium-sized
TGTGCCAGCAGCCAAGCCGGTTTGGAGGATCAGCCCCAGCATTTT
CASSQAGLEDQPQHF
>TRBD2|TRBJ2-3|TRBV7-9|-
TGTGCCAGCAGCTTAGAGGGAGGGTCGGGCAACACAGATACGCAGTATTTT
CASSLEGGSGNTDTQYF
>-|TRBJ2-2|TRBV7-2|once
TGTGCCAGCAGCTCACAGGTAGTTCAGAACACCGGGGAGCTGTTTTTT
CASSSQVVQNTGELFF
>-|TRBJ2-7|TRBV6-5|-
TGTGCCAGCAGTTACTACCACCGGGGGGCAAGTTACGAGCAGTACTTC
CASSYYHRGASYEQYF
>-|TRBJ1-2|TRBV7-9|-
TGTGCCAGCAGCCCCCTACAGGGTAACTATGGCTACACCTTC
CASSPLQGNYGYTF
>TRBD1|TRBJ2-3|TRBV7-9|once
TGTGCCAGCAGCTCGCTCTGGACAGGGAGCACAGATACGCAGTATTTT
CASSSLWTGSTDTQYF
>-|TRBJ2-7|TRBV7-3|-
TGTGCCAGCAGCCTTTCCCGGGGAGACGAGCAGTACTTC
CASSLSRGDEQYF
>-|TRBJ2-5|TRBV6-1|-
TGTGCCAGCAGTGAAGGTGTGAGAATACCGCAAGAGACCCAGTACTTC
CASSEGVRIPQETQYF
>TRBD1|TRBJ2-7|TRBV4-1|-
TGCGCCAGCAGCCGACCGGGACAGAACTACGAGCAGTACTTC
CASSRPGQNYEQYF
>-|TRBJ1-4|TRBV19|-
TGTGCCAGTAGTTACCAGGGTGGGTGGAGGACTAATGAAAAACTGTTTTTT
CASSYQGGWRTNEKLFF
>TRBD2|TRBJ2-7|TRBV18|-
TGTGCCAGCTCACTAGAGGGAGGGGAGCAGTACTTC
CASSLEGGEQYF
>TRBD1|TRBJ1-5|TRBV4-1|-
TGCGCCAGCAGCCAGAGACAGGGTGAAGCCCAGCATTTT
CASSQRQGEAQHF
>-|TRBJ2-7|TRBV4-1|-
TGCGCCAGCAGCCAACCCCGGGGGCGCGAAGTTTTCCAGCAGTACTTC
CASSQPRGREVFQQYF
>-|TRBJ2-3|TRBV7-2|-
TGTGCCAGCAGCTCATACACAGATACGCAGTATTTT
CASSSYTDTQYF
>-|TRBJ1-5|TRBV28|few
TGTGCCAGCAGTTTGGGGTCAGGAGGCAATCAGCCCCAGCATTTT
CASSLGSGGNQPQHF
>-|TRBJ2-3|TRBV2|-
TGTGCCAGCTACGGACCAGATACGCAGTATTTT
CASYGPDTQYF
>TRBD1|TRBJ2-7|TRBV5-4|-
TGTGCCAGCAGCTTCGGACAGGGGCCTTACGAGCAGTACTTC
CASSFGQGPYEQYF
>TRBD1|TRBJ2-3|TRBV9|-
TGTGCCAGCAGCGTAGAGGTAGGGGGCGGCACAGATACGCAGTATTTT
CASSVEVGGGTDTQYF
>-|TRBJ1-2|TRBV12-3/TRBV12-4|-
TGTGCCAGCAGTCCCACCGGGAGGTATGGCTACACCTTC
CASSPTGRYGYTF
>-|TRBJ1-4|TRBV28|few
TGTGCCACCTTCGCAACTAATGAAAAACTGTTTTTT
CATFATNEKLFF
>-|TRBJ1-2|TRBV6-6|-
TGTGCCAGCAGCCTCAACCGGGAGTCGAGCTACACCTTC
CASSLNRESSYTF
>TRBD1|TRBJ2-2|TRBV11-1|few
TGTGCCAGCAGCCCCCGGGACAGAGGTTTCACCGGGGAGCTGTTTTTT
CASSPRDRGFTGELFF
>TRBD2|TRBJ2-1|TRBV7-8|-
TGTGCCAGCAGCTCCACGCCTCCAAGAGCGGGAGGCAACTACAATGAGCAGTTCTTC
CASSSTPPRAGGNYNEQFF
>TRBD2|TRBJ2-1|TRBV5-8|-
TGTGCCAGCAGCTTGCCTAGCGGGAGTGGGTACCACAATGAGCAGTTCTTC
CASSLPSGSGYHNEQFF
>TRBD2|TRBJ2-3|TRBV19|-
TGTGCCAGTAGTTCCTTTTCAGCGGGAGGTACCGATACGCAGTATTTT
CASSSFSAGGTDTQYF